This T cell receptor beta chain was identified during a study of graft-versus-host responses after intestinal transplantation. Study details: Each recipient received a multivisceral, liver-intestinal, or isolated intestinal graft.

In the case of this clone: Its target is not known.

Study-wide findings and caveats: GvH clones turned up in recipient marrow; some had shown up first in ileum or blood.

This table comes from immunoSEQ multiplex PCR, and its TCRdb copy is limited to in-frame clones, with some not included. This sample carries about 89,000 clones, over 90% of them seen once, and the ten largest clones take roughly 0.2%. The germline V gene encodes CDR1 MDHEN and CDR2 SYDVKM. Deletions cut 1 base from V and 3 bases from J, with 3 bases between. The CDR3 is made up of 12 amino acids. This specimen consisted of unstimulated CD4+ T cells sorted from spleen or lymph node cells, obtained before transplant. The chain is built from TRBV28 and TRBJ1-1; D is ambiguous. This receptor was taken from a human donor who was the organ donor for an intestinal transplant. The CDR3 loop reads CASSLSYTEAFF. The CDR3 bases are TGTGCCAGCAGTTTATCGTACACTGAAGCTTTCTTT.